This T cell receptor (beta chain) was sequenced for a study of response to subunit inactivated influenza vaccine. Each CDR3 protein is one row after TCRdb ran MiXCR on the RT-PCR reads. This sample carries about 530,000 distinct CDR3 sequences, over 10% of them seen once, and the ten largest clones take under 15%. The trim removed 5 bases at V and 5 bases at J, leaving 10 bases unmatched. The CDR3 contains 15 residues. Germline V gene lookup returns CDR1 SEHNR and CDR2 FQNEAQ (reference sequence). This clonotype occurred many times. This specimen was PBMCs from blood, taken more than 35 days after vaccination. The sequence was obtained from a man in his fifties or sixties who received an inactivated influenza vaccine. The genes are TRBV7-9 and TRBJ2-7, with TRBD1 matching 9 bases. The CDR3 region is CASSAGTGWENEQYF. The CDR3 DNA is TGTGCCAGCAGCGCTGGGACAGGGTGGGAAAACGAGCAGTACTTC. Complete variable domain (other parts from reference TRBV7-9 and TRBJ2-7): DTGVSQNPRHKITKRGQNVTFRCDPISEHNRLYWYRQTLGQGPEFLTYFQNEAQLEKSRLLSDRFSAERPKGSFSTLEIQRTEQGDSAMYLCASSAGTGWENEQYFGPGTRLTVT.